This TCR beta chain was sequenced for a study of shared clonotypes between healthy human individuals (dated by TCRdb to 2020 to 2021). Some background on the complete study: Three men and two women, aged 18 to 49 years, made up the cohort. For each donor, CD4 naive and CD4 memory were each run on three plates, CD8 naive on two plates, and CD8 memory on one plate. Blood TCR repertoires of several healthy adults were deeply sequenced to estimate repertoire size and the extent of clonotype sharing between individuals. To increase sequencing depth and limit assay-specific biases, TCR repertoire library preparation and sequencing were carried out by different laboratories using diverse techniques. Per donor, leukapheresis produced somewhere between about 0.94 and 8.9 billion PBMCs. Study-wide findings and limitations: Compared with non-shared clonotypes, the clonotypes found in all four sorted-subset donors had higher generation probabilities. Because the study included only a small number of donors, the genetic and exposure-history diversity represented was limited. Naive subsets generally had larger estimated clonotype richness than memory subsets did. Rarefaction of sorted-subset datasets indicated incomplete sequencing despite the large sequencing depth. Sampling was restricted to blood, and TCR repertoires in tissues likely differ from the TCR repertoires found in blood. Sharing across four donors was observed for approximately 5% of naive CD4, about 3.2% of naive CD8, 2.3% of memory CD4, and 0.4% of memory CD8 clonotypes. Based on pairwise subsampling, the degree of clonotype sharing among donors was expected to be affected by sequencing depth.

With respect to this clone: Its antigen has not been determined. Base qualities were left out, and no much larger clone turns up one base away. The sample contains more than one DNA sequence encoding this CDR3.

TCR CDR3 regions were amplified from genomic DNA by multiplex PCR using the deep immunoSEQ assay. Genomic DNA extracted from each cell subset was distributed evenly over all wells of several immunoSEQ 96-well plates, and each plate served as one replicate. For sorted subsets, approximately 190 ng of genomic DNA, equivalent to 25,000 to 35,000 T cell genomes, went into each replicate PCR. The purified libraries were quantified using a Qubit 3.0 fluorometer, sized with a Bioanalyzer 2100, and then quantified again using the KAPA Library Quantification kit. Every immunoSEQ 96-well plate was sequenced on a separate single-read 150-cycle Illumina NextSeq 550 flow cell. The authors processed their data as follows. The immunoSEQ output contained only junctional sequences without quality scores, so filtering could not match that applied to full-length reads. Sequences were annotated with PyIR, a Python wrapper for IgBLAST v1.9, and V/J genes and CDR3 were assigned using IMGT germline references. Reads were filtered out if the reads had weak V/J assignments (E-value above 1e-6), no CDR3, stop codons, out-of-frame junctions, or ambiguous translated residues. V3J clonotypes were defined as sequences sharing the same inferred V gene, J gene, and CDR3 amino acid sequence. Percentage overlap between repertoires was calculated by dividing the number of shared unique clonotypes by the size of the smaller repertoire. Richness of each repertoire was evaluated using RTK rarefaction, the Chao1 estimator, and Recon v2.1 estimates of unobserved clonotypes. OLGA was used to compute generation probabilities for all TCRbeta clonotypes that the gDNA method yielded from a handful of donors. TCRdb carries this immuneACCESS record with in-frame sequences only. Its versions omit some clonotypes, under half of them owing to an unresolved V gene in the studies checked, with the rest unexplained. V and J calls and clone size are those listed in that table; D and trimming were worked out from the DNA. The sample contains roughly 2.5 million clones, roughly 92% of them found a single time. The leading ten clones occupy 0.13% to 0.15% of the sample.

CDR1 and CDR2 (SEHNR, FQNEAQ) derive from the germline V gene (reference sequence). The CDR3 runs 12 amino acids, cysteine and phenylalanine included. This entry keeps only the CDR3 DNA: 36 bases, framed from base 1. Donors were healthy HIV-negative adults with no recently reported acute infections or vaccinations. All donors were Caucasian adults living in Nashville, Tennessee, USA. CD4+ T cells were enriched through magnetic negative selection, after which naive cells were positively selected on CD45RA and the remaining negative fraction served as the memory subset. Blood was obtained by leukapheresis, after which PBMCs were separated by Ficoll-Histopaque density gradient centrifugation and cryopreserved in liquid nitrogen vapor phase. Purity and quantity of every magnetically sorted T cell population were checked by analytical flow cytometry. Genomic DNA was isolated from each sorted fraction and quantified by UV absorbance on a Nanodrop 2000c.

The rearrangement combines TRBV7-9 with TRBJ2-5; a weak D assignment points to TRBD1 (6 bases agree). The DNA end lines up better with TRBJ2-7; the J call may be wrong. The clonotype originates from a man younger than 35 in good health. Sequencing was carried out using naive CD4+ T cells sorted from blood. Per the publication, the cell subset or site label means: CD45RA+ positively selected. The nucleotides are TGTGCCAGCAGCCAACAGGGCTACGAGCAGTACTTC. Its translation reads: CASSQQGYEQYF.